This TCR beta chain was profiled in a study of identical twins. TCRdb called the 5' RACE reads again in MiXCR, with one record for every CDR3 protein. The sample lists 350,000 to 450,000 distinct CDR3 sequences, around 20% seen once, with 10% to 15% in the top ten. Study findings and constraints: Findings came from cross-sectional statistics, without long-term follow-up of donors.

Only a few counts were recorded for this clonotype. Its antigen is unidentified. The CDR3 covers 16 residues. From germline, CDR1 is SGHRS and CDR2 YFSETQ. Trimming removed 0 bases at V and 0 bases at J, with 12 bases between. Material: naive T cells sorted from blood. The gene calls are TRBV5-1 and TRBJ1-1; D might be TRBD1 (5 bases). The sequence was collected from a man between 50 and 59 years old in good health. The CDR3 spells CASSLGSGGMNTEAFF. Written as DNA, the CDR3 is TGCGCCAGCAGCTTGGGGAGCGGGGGGATGAACACTGAAGCTTTCTTT.